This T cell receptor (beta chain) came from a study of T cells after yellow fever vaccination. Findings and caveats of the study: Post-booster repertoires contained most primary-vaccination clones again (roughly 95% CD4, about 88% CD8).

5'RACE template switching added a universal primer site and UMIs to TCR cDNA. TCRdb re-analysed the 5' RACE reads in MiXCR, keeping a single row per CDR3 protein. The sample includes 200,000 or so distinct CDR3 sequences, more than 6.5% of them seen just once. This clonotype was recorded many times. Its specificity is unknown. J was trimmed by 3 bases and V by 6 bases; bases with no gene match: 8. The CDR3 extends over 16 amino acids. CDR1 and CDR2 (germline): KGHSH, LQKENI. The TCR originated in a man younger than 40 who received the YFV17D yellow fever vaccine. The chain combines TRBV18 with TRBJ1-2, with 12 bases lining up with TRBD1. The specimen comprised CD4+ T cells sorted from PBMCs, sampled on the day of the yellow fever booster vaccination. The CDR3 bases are TGTGCCAGCTCGCGGGGACAGGGGGCGCGGGACTATGGCTACACCTTC. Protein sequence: CASSRGQGARDYGYTF.